The clone carrying this T cell receptor beta chain was observed many times. The antigen is not known. Extracted RNA was reverse transcribed into cDNA, the sequencing template. Sequencing was performed with immunoSEQ multiplex PCR; in TCRdb, only in-frame clones are kept and a portion is missing. The table lists approximately 180,000 clones, over 50% of them singletons. This entry is derived from a study of CD8+ T cells in alopecia areata. Study as a whole: Those patients who were treated received oral tofacitinib, which was given at 5 to 10 mg twice daily for moderate-to-severe alopecia areata. The study's findings and limits: TCR sharing across patients was less clear than in mice, possibly HLA-related. Normal scalp had lower clonality than lesional scalp, with alopecia totalis/universalis lesions showing this most strongly.

A FACSAria was used to sort CD4+ and CD8+ T cells. These cells came from PBMCs. The length of the CDR3 is 14 residues. Germline V gene lookup returns CDR1 SGHTA and CDR2 FQGNSA. V lost 1 base and J 0 bases, leaving 6 bases between the germline ends. The chain recombines TRBV7-2 with TRBJ2-5; D is ambiguous. Here the sequenced sample was CD4+ T cells sorted from blood, taken at week 0. The source is a human donor with alopecia areata. In DNA form, the CDR3 reads TGTGCCAGCAGCTTAGAATCCTACCAAGAGACCCAGTACTTC. Residues: CASSLESYQETQYF.